This paragraph reports one TCR beta chain. This CDR3 region has 15 residues. V gave up 6 bases and J gave up 3 bases; unmatched junction bases: 6. Germline V CDR1 and CDR2: LNHNV, YYDKDF (reference sequence). These data belong to a study of blood T cell repertoires in COVID-19. The repertoire was sequenced with immunoSEQ multiplex PCR; TCRdb's copy has only in-frame clones and lacks some. The data contain 50,000 to 70,000 clones, about 86% of them singletons. The clonotype was recovered from a man in his sixties with acute or convalescent COVID-19. The chain uses TRBV15 and TRBJ2-3; 10 bases are a match to TRBD2. The material sequenced was peripheral blood. In DNA, the CDR3 is TGTGCCACCAGTCTGAGCGGGAGGGAGACAGATACGCAGTATTTT. Its translation is CATSLSGRETDTQYF.